This entry lists 11 T cell receptor delta chains sequenced from one sample in a study of gamma-delta T cells after stem cell transplantation. TCRdb made new clone calls on the RT-PCR reads using CATT. The sample carries 12,000 or so delta-chain clones, 1% to 1.5% recorded once. The sequencing sample was made of gamma-delta T cells. These TCRs come from a human donor. It is not recorded whose cells these are; they may come from a transplant donor.

Within the sample, this clone is medium-sized. This sample also contains other DNA sequences that code for the same CDR3. This chain links TRDV2 with TRDJ1, with TRDD3 matching 8 bases. Per germline, CDR1 GEAIGNYY and CDR2 EKD. The V segment lost 1 base and the J segment 3 bases; nucleotides outside the gene matches: 3. The CDR3 contains 14 residues. CDR3 region: CACDTWGISDKLIF. CDR3 in DNA: TGTGCCTGTGACACATGGGGGATCTCCGATAAACTCATCTTT.

Concerning this clone itself: A read error likely explains why the TCRdb protein, taken from a much larger clone, differs from this DNA's translation at residue 16; the protein shown is translated from the DNA. The chain recombines TRDV2 with TRDJ1; 12 nucleotides line up with TRDD3. Germline V CDR1 and CDR2: GEAIGNYY, EKD. CDR3 length: 19 amino acids. The CDR3 DNA follows: TGTGCCTGTGACACCGTGCAGCTGGGGGATACGACTACAGGCGATAGACTCATCTTT. Amino acids: CACDTVQLGDTTTGDRLIF.

About this clone itself: A single base is all that separates this from a far larger clone, so a read error is likely. Other DNA sequences in the same sample also yield this CDR3. This CDR3 is CACDTMLGDRGTDKLIF. The CDR3 bases are TGTGCCTGTGACACCATGCTGGGGGATAGGGGCACCGATAAACTCATCTTT. The genes are TRDV2 and TRDJ1; 10 bases match TRDD3. Germline loops: CDR1 GEAIGNYY, CDR2 EKD. V gave up 0 bases and J gave up 1 base; unmatched junction bases: 7. This CDR3 comprises 17 residues.

This clone came up a few times. This DNA's translation differs at residue 11 from TCRdb's protein, which comes from a much larger clone; a read error is likely, and the protein shown is translated from the DNA. The chain combines TRDV2 with TRDJ3; 13 bases are a match to TRDD3. Germline V lookup: CDR1 GEAIGNYY, CDR2 EKD. The CDR3 extends over 19 amino acids. V was pared by 0 bases and J by 2 bases, with 3 bases of the junction left unmatched. For the CDR3, the DNA is TGTGCCTGTGACACCACTGGGGGATACGCGGCCTGGGACACCCGACAGATGTTTTTC. This sequence encodes CACDTTGGYAAWDTRQMFF.

This clone qualifies as large. At the DNA level, this CDR3 is encoded by other sequences in the same sample as well. The chain joins TRDV2 to TRDJ1; 13 positions match TRDD3. Per the germline V gene, CDR1 is GEAIGNYY and CDR2 is EKD. V was clipped by 0 bases and J by 2 bases; unmatched bases: 8. The CDR3 consists of 18 residues. This CDR3 reads CACDTVTGGYGGTDKLIF. The CDR3, as DNA: TGTGCCTGTGACACCGTTACTGGGGGATACGGGGGGACCGATAAACTCATCTTT.

This clone has a handful of counts. Only one base separates this from a far larger clonotype, so it likely reflects a read error. Other DNA sequences in the sample encode the same CDR3. V and J are TRDV2 and TRDJ1, with 10 bases lining up with TRDD3. Germline loops: CDR1 GEAIGNYY, CDR2 EKD. This CDR3 is 17 amino acids long. The CDR3 DNA reads as TGTGCCTGTGACCCGCTAACTGGGGGGATACGCGGGCTAAAACTCATTTTT. Protein product: CACDPLTGGIRGLKLIF.

A word on this clone: This DNA's translation differs at residue 7 from TCRdb's protein, which comes from a much larger clone; a read error is likely, and the protein shown is translated from the DNA. The V call is TRDV2, the J call TRDJ1, with D unresolved. Trimming left V 3 bases short and J 0 bases short, with 13 bases between. The CDR3 totals 15 residues. The germline V gene encodes CDR1 GEAIGNYY and CDR2 EKD. CDR3 sequence (DNA): TGTGCCTGTGACCAGATCGAGCAGTACACCGATAAACTCATCTTT. It is translated as CACDQIEQYTDKLIF.

By proportion, this clone is medium-sized (0.01 to 0.1%). Additional DNA sequences in this sample encode the identical CDR3. The chain combines TRDV2 with TRDJ1; weak D call: TRDD3 (5 bases). V was shortened by 3 bases and J by 0 bases, with 13 bases between the two germline ends. CDR3 length: 15 amino acids. Germline lookup yields CDR1 GEAIGNYY and CDR2 EKD. The CDR3 spells CACDAWGPYTDKLIF. CDR3 sequence (DNA): TGTGCCTGTGACGCGTGGGGTCCGTACACCGATAAACTCATCTTT.

This clone was counted between two and nine times. A far more abundant clone sits one base away, making this likely a read error. The chain is built from TRDV2 and TRDJ1; 13 nucleotides match TRDD3. V lost 5 bases and J lost 0; bases outside the gene matches: 26. Germline V lookup: CDR1 GEAIGNYY, CDR2 EKD. The CDR3 runs to 23 residues. The CDR3 DNA sequence: TGTGCCTGTGGCCCAGTACTGGGGGATACGCGTGATTCTAGCGGAATGTACACCGATAAACTCATCTTT. Translated, it gives CACGPVLGDTRDSSGMYTDKLIF.

This clone appeared a few times. V is TRDV2 and J is TRDJ1; 13 bases agree with TRDD3. This CDR3 region has 18 residues. The junction had 9 bases not matched to a gene; V was cut back by 0 bases and J by 3 bases. CDR1 and CDR2 (germline): GEAIGNYY, EKD. As DNA, the CDR3 is TGTGCCTGTGACACCGTAACTGGGGGATACGCGGAGGCCGATAAACTCATCTTT. It is translated as CACDTVTGGYAEADKLIF.

On this clone: The amino acid sequence in TCRdb belongs to a much larger clone and departs from this DNA's translation at residue 8, likely a sequencing read error; the sequence shown is translated from the DNA. The chain links TRDV2 to TRDJ1; D call uncertain. The CDR3 is 17 residues long. The V and J ends lost 0 bases and 0 bases respectively, with 16 bases between them. Germline assignment: CDR1 GEAIGNYY and CDR2 EKD. The CDR3 coding sequence is TGTGCCTGTGACACCGTAGGGAGTCCCCCGTACACCGATAAACTCATCTTT. Protein: CACDTVGSPPYTDKLIF.